The 21 T cell receptor beta chains presented below share a single source sample, sequenced in a study of shared clonotypes between healthy human individuals. Profiled with immunoSEQ multiplex PCR; TCRdb holds only in-frame clones, not every one. The data show hundreds of thousands of clones, more than 75% seen once. Sequenced material: memory CD8+ T cells sorted from blood. Subset in this sample: CD45RO+ cells pooled with CCR7-negative TemRA cells. These receptors all stem from a man between 18 and 29 years old in good health.

The J gene is TRBJ2-3, the V gene TRBV18, with no clear D. This CDR3 spans 13 amino acids. Germline V gene data show CDR1 as KGHSH and CDR2 as LQKENI. V was clipped by 0 bases and J by 3 bases, with 4 bases between them. CDR3 loop: CASSPPLTDTQYF. The CDR3 nucleotides read TGTGCCAGCTCACCACCTCTTACAGATACGCAGTATTTT.

CDR3 nucleotide sequence: TGTGCCAGCAACCCCTCGGGGGAGGGAATCAATCAGCCCCAGCATTTT. Its protein product is CASNPSGEGINQPQHF. V usage is TRBV28 and J usage is TRBJ1-5; maybe TRBD1 (5 bases). Germline CDR1 and CDR2: MDHEN and SYDVKM. The CDR3 has 16 amino acids. Deletions cut 7 bases from V and 3 bases from J, with 19 bases between. Together with reference TRBV28 and TRBJ1-5, the CDR3 gives the full variable domain: DVKVTQSSRYLVKRTGEKVFLECVQDMDHENMFWYRQDPGLGLRLIYFSYDVKMKEKGDIPEGYSVSREKKERFSLILESASTNQTSMYLCASNPSGEGINQPQHFGDGTRLSIL.

The gene calls are TRBV4-3 and TRBJ2-7; 7 nucleotides align to TRBD2. This CDR3 is built from 14 residues. With V trimmed by 9 bases and J by 0 bases, 8 bases remained unmatched. CDR1 is LGHNA and CDR2 is YSLEER in the germline V gene. DNA of the CDR3: TGCGCCAGACGGTCTAGCGGAGGCTCCTACGAGCAGTACTTC. Amino acid sequence: CARRSSGGSYEQYF.

J is TRBJ2-1 and V is TRBV5-1; 9 bases agree with TRBD1. Germline V gives CDR1 SGHRS, CDR2 YFSETQ. The V segment lost 3 bases and the J segment 4 bases; nucleotides outside the gene matches: 8. This CDR3 has 16 amino acids. CDR3 DNA sequence: TGCGCCAGCAGCTCCCACCGGGACAGGGTTTACAATGAGCAGTTCTTC. This encodes CASSSHRDRVYNEQFF.

Only a few counts were recorded for this clone. The chain is built from TRBV30 and TRBJ1-1; D remains ambiguous. V lost 3 bases and J 5 bases, leaving 10 bases between the germline ends. Germline loops: CDR1 GTSNPN, CDR2 SVGIG (reference sequence). The CDR3 contains 12 residues. Here the CDR3 DNA reads TGTGCCTGGAGAAAGGGTGGTACTGAAGCTTTCTTT. It is translated as CAWRKGGTEAFF.

The chain carries TRBV4-1 and TRBJ1-6; possible D gene TRBD1, 6 bases. The length of the CDR3 is 20 residues. Trimming took off 3 bases at V and 0 bases at J, with 21 bases between the two ends. Germline assignment: CDR1 MGHRA and CDR2 YSYEKL. CDR3 nucleotide sequence: TGCGCCAGCAGCCAGTACGGACAGCCGTTCAAAAGCTCCTATAATTCACCCCTCCACTTT. Translated, it gives CASSQYGQPFKSSYNSPLHF.

The V gene is TRBV7-2, the J gene TRBJ2-7, with 10 bases lining up with TRBD2. Germline assignment: CDR1 SGHTA and CDR2 FQGNSA. This CDR3 contains 14 residues. The V and J ends lost 4 bases and 4 bases, in that order; junction bases with no gene match: 4. Written as DNA, the CDR3 is TGTGCCAGCAGCTCTAGCGGGAGCCTTTACGAGCAGTACTTC. The encoded protein is CASSSSGSLYEQYF.

V usage is TRBV28 and J usage is TRBJ2-7; TRBD2 matches 9 bases. Germline V gives CDR1 MDHEN, CDR2 SYDVKM. V gave up 6 bases and J gave up 3 bases; unmatched junction bases: 6. The CDR3 loop spans 14 amino acids. This CDR3 is CASRASGDLYEQYF. CDR3 nucleotides: TGTGCCAGCAGAGCTAGCGGGGACCTCTACGAGCAGTACTTC.

V and J are TRBV4-3 and TRBJ2-7; perhaps TRBD1 as D (6 bases). Per the germline V gene, CDR1 is LGHNA and CDR2 is YSLEER. The CDR3 length is 16 residues. Trimming removed 0 bases at V and 2 bases at J, with 14 bases between. The CDR3, as DNA: TGCGCCAGCAGCCAAGATCATTACACAGGGACCTACGAGCAGTACTTC. Protein: CASSQDHYTGTYEQYF.

This rearrangement joins TRBV7-8 to TRBJ2-7; perhaps TRBD2 as D (6 bases). Trimming stripped 4 bases from V and 1 base from J, with 17 bases between. There are 16 residues in the CDR3. Germline lookup yields CDR1 SGHVS and CDR2 FQNEAQ. The CDR3 protein is CASSSPEGIGSYEQYF. CDR3 in DNA: TGTGCCAGCAGCTCGCCGGAGGGGATTGGGTCCTACGAGCAGTACTTC.

The chain links TRBV2 to TRBJ2-7; D possibly corresponds to TRBD2 (6 bases). With 8 bases removed from V and 0 bases from J, the gap between germline ends came to 14 bases. The CDR3 is made up of 14 amino acids. CDR1 SNHLY and CDR2 FYNNEI come from the germline V gene. CDR3 DNA sequence: TGTGCCAGCGTTAGCGGACTAAGCTCCTACGAGCAGTACTTC. Its translation is CASVSGLSSYEQYF.

The chain employs TRBV4-1 and TRBJ2-7; 7 bases are shared with TRBD1. Germline assignment: CDR1 MGHRA and CDR2 YSYEKL. The trim removed 5 bases at V and 0 bases at J, leaving 4 bases unmatched. CDR3 length: 14 residues. The CDR3 coding sequence is TGCGCCAGCAGCACCAGACAGGGCTCCTACGAGCAGTACTTC. It codes for CASSTRQGSYEQYF.

V is TRBV28 and J is TRBJ1-2; D call uncertain. Germline V gene data show CDR1 as MDHEN and CDR2 as SYDVKM. Trimming pared 2 bases from V and 0 bases from J, leaving 7 bases between. The CDR3 consists of 14 residues. The CDR3 is CASSLALSNYGYTF. For the CDR3, the DNA is TGTGCCAGCAGTTTAGCGTTGTCTAACTATGGCTACACCTTC.

This clone occurred once. The chain links TRBV6-5 to TRBJ2-7, with TRBD2 matching 11 bases. Germline V CDR1 and CDR2: MNHEY, SVGAGI. V was clipped by 6 bases and J by 5 bases; unmatched bases: 3. This CDR3 is 13 amino acids long. CDR3 region: CASSPGLADEQYF. The CDR3 DNA reads as TGTGCCAGCAGCCCGGGACTAGCGGACGAGCAGTACTTC.

The chain joins TRBV30 to TRBJ1-2; D is possibly TRBD1 (5 bases). The germline V and J ends were trimmed by 3 bases and 6 bases, with 11 bases remaining between them. The length of the CDR3 is 12 residues. From germline, CDR1 is GTSNPN and CDR2 SVGIG (reference sequence). The CDR3 protein is CAWRTGGDGYTF. The CDR3 bases are TGTGCCTGGAGAACGGGAGGGGATGGCTACACCTTC.

This clone came up a few times. V usage is TRBV7-3 and J usage is TRBJ2-4; perhaps D is TRBD1 or TRBD2 (5 bases each). Per germline, CDR1 SGHTA and CDR2 FQGTGA. Trimming cost V 2 bases and J 0 bases, with 14 bases left between them. This CDR3 is 17 amino acids long. CDR3 sequence reads: CASSLPPGRLAKNIQYF. The DNA of the CDR3 is TGTGCCAGCAGCTTACCACCGGGACGCCTAGCCAAAAACATTCAGTACTTC.

This clone is a singleton in its sample. The V call is TRBV7-9, the J call TRBJ2-2, with D perhaps matching TRBD2 (5 bases). The CDR3 spans 15 residues. From germline, CDR1 is SEHNR and CDR2 FQNEAQ (reference sequence). Trimming left V 4 bases short and J 7 bases short, with 16 bases between. CDR3 amino acids: CASSSTTEAGGELFF. In DNA form, the CDR3 reads TGTGCCAGCAGCTCCACAACGGAGGCGGGCGGGGAGCTGTTTTTT.

This chain links TRBV7-2 with TRBJ2-5, with 7 bases that match TRBD2. Germline CDR1 reads SGHTA; CDR2 reads FQGNSA. The CDR3 has 15 amino acids. The V and J ends lost 5 bases and 2 bases, in that order; junction bases with no gene match: 8. CDR3 amino acids: CASSGGVAPQETQYF. CDR3 in DNA: TGTGCCAGCAGCGGGGGGGTCGCACCGCAAGAGACCCAGTACTTC.

J is TRBJ2-7 and V is TRBV10-2; D perhaps matches TRBD2 (6 bases). The CDR3 sequence is 17 residues long. Trimming cost V 2 bases and J 3 bases, with 20 bases left between them. Germline V gene data show CDR1 as WSHSY and CDR2 as SAAADI. The CDR3 region is CASSEPSKRAKHYEQYF. CDR3 DNA: TGCGCCAGCAGTGAGCCCTCTAAGCGGGCAAAACACTACGAGCAGTACTTC.

This clone was seen repeatedly, ten times or more. In nucleotides, the CDR3 is TGTGCCATCTTTCCGGGACTCGCATACAATGAGCAGTTCTTC. This encodes CAIFPGLAYNEQFF. V is TRBV10-3 and J is TRBJ2-1; weak D call: TRBD2 (6 bases). This CDR3 comprises 14 residues. The germline V and J ends were trimmed by 8 bases and 4 bases, with 15 bases remaining between them. Germline lookup yields CDR1 ENHRY and CDR2 SYGVKD.

The gene calls are TRBV9 and TRBJ1-1; possible D gene TRBD1, 5 bases. The CDR3 has 16 amino acids. Germline-derived CDR1 and CDR2 are SGDLS and YYNGEE. V was shortened by 4 bases and J by 0 bases, with 16 bases between the two germline ends. Here the CDR3 DNA reads TGTGCCAGCAGCCCATTCGACAGACCGATGAACACTGAAGCTTTCTTT. Translation: CASSPFDRPMNTEAFF.